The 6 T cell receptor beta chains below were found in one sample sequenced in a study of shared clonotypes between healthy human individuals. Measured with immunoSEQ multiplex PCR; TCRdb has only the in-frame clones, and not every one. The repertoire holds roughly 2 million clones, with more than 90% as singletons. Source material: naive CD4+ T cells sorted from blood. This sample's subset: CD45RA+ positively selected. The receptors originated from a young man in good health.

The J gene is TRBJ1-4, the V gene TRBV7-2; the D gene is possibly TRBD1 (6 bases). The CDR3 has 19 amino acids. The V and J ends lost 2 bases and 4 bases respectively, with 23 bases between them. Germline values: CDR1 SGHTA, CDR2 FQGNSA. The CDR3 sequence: CASSLNKEGGRAVNEKLFF. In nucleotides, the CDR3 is TGTGCCAGCAGCTTAAACAAAGAGGGGGGCAGGGCAGTTAATGAAAAACTGTTTTTT. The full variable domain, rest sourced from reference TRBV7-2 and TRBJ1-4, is GAGVSQSPSNKVTEKGKDVELRCDPISGHTALYWYRQSLGQGLEFLIYFQGNSAPDKSGLPSDRFSAERTGGSVSTLTIQRTQQEDSAVYLCASSLNKEGGRAVNEKLFFGSGTQLSVL.

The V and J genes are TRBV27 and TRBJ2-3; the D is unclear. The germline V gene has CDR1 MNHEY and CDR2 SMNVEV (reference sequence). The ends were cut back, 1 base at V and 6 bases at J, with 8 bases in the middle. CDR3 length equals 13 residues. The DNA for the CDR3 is TGTGCCAGCAGTTTATTATCCCGGGATACGCAGTATTTT. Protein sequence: CASSLLSRDTQYF.

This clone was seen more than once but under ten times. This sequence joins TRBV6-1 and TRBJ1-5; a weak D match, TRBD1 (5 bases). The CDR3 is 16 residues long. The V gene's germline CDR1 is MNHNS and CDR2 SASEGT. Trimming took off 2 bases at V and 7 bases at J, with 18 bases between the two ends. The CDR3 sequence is CASSELGSGPGQPQHF. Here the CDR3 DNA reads TGTGCCAGCAGTGAACTCGGGTCGGGGCCAGGGCAGCCCCAGCATTTT.

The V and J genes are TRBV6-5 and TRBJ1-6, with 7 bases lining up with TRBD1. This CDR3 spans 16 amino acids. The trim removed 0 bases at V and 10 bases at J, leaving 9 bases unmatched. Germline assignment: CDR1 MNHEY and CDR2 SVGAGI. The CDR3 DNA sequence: TGTGCCAGCAGTTACTCAGGGGGCGGCTTGGGGTCACCCCTCCACTTT. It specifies CASSYSGGGLGSPLHF.

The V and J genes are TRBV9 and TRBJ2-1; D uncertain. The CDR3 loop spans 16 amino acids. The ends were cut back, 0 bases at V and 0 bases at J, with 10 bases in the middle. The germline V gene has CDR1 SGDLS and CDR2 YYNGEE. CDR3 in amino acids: CASSVGPPSSYNEQFF. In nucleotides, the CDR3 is TGTGCCAGCAGCGTAGGGCCCCCAAGCTCCTACAATGAGCAGTTCTTC.

The CDR3 nucleotides read TGCGCCAGCAGCCCTCTAGCGGGAGGGGGGAACATTCAGTACTTC. Its translation is CASSPLAGGGNIQYF. The chain couples TRBV5-1 to TRBJ2-4; 12 bases fit TRBD2. The CDR3 spans 15 residues. The V gene's germline CDR1 is SGHRS and CDR2 YFSETQ. V shed 4 bases, J shed 7 bases, and the junction held 6 bases outside the gene matches. The whole variable domain, remainder taken from reference TRBV5-1 and TRBJ2-4, is KAGVTQTPRYLIKTRGQQVTLSCSPISGHRSVSWYQQTPGQGLQFLFEYFSETQRNKGNFPGRFSGRQFSNSRSEMNVSTLELGDSALYLCASSPLAGGGNIQYFGAGTRLSVL.